The 4 T cell receptor beta chains given below trace back to one sample, sequenced in a study of cytomegalovirus exposure and HLA in healthy donors. A multiplex PCR was run with 60 Vbeta primers and 13 Jbeta primers. Here immunoSEQ multiplex PCR was the method, and the copy in TCRdb shows in-frame clones only, minus some. The table records about 140,000 clones, roughly 80% of them present only once. Sequences were obtained from PBMCs. Receptors were obtained from a woman aged 50 to 65 in good health and CMV-seronegative.

The chain is built from TRBV29-1 and TRBJ2-7, with 9 positions matching TRBD1. V was clipped by 7 bases and J by 2 bases; unmatched bases: 9. Germline assignment: CDR1 SQVTM and CDR2 ANQGSEA. This CDR3 has 14 residues. CDR3 sequence: CSASDRGLPYEQYF. The CDR3 bases are TGCAGCGCATCAGACAGGGGGTTACCCTACGAGCAGTACTTC.

Only one count was recorded for this clone. The J gene is TRBJ2-7, the V gene TRBV11-2; the match to TRBD2 covers 8 bases. Germline trimming cut 0 bases from V and 4 bases from J; bases unmatched to any gene: 8. CDR1 and CDR2 from the germline V gene are SGHAT and FQNNGV. This CDR3 region has 16 residues. The CDR3 protein is CASSLDSLAVSYEQYF. The CDR3 DNA reads as TGTGCCAGCAGCTTAGATTCACTAGCGGTTTCTTACGAGCAGTACTTC.

The gene calls are TRBV15 and TRBJ2-3; D call uncertain. The CDR3 spans 13 residues. Trimming pared 0 bases from V and 10 bases from J, leaving 11 bases between. The germline V gene has CDR1 LNHNV and CDR2 YYDKDF (reference sequence). The CDR3, as DNA: TGTGCCACCAGCAGAGATTTTGGGCTTTCGCAGTATTTT. The encoded protein is CATSRDFGLSQYF.

The J gene is TRBJ1-6, the V gene TRBV4-3, with 7 positions matching TRBD1. Unmatched junction bases numbered 11, after V lost 4 bases and J lost 2 bases. The CDR3 is made up of 18 amino acids. CDR1 and CDR2 from the germline V gene are LGHNA and YSLEER. This CDR3 reads CASSLRQGIPTYNSPLHF. DNA of the CDR3: TGCGCCAGCAGCCTTCGACAGGGAATACCTACCTATAATTCACCCCTCCACTTT.